One and the same sample provided the 21 T cell receptor beta chains below, sequenced in a study of CD8 T cell repertoires and HIV-1 epitope variants. Generated by immunoSEQ multiplex PCR, the TCRdb table keeps only in-frame clones and is missing some. Found here are approximately 4,900 clones, over 50% of them singletons; the top ten hold roughly 45%. Antigen specificity for these receptors is unknown. Material: cultured CD8+ T cells derived from PBMCs. Receptor source: a male donor with HIV.

The chain joins TRBV5-4 to TRBJ1-2, with TRBD1 identical over 8 bases. Trimming removed 3 bases from V and 2 bases from J; junction bases left unmatched: 9. CDR3 length: 16 residues. The germline V gene has CDR1 SGHNT and CDR2 YYREEE (reference sequence). CDR3 coding DNA: TGTGCCAGCAGCTCGGCGACAGGGGATTACAACTATGGCTACACCTTC. Its protein is CASSSATGDYNYGYTF.

The table lists this clone with a few counts. This sequence joins TRBV6-1 and TRBJ1-6; D is ambiguous. V lost 4 bases to trimming and J lost 9 bases, with 4 bases between them. Per germline, CDR1 MNHNS and CDR2 SASEGT. The CDR3 runs 11 residues. In DNA, the CDR3 is TGTGCCAGCAGTGGATTTTCACCCCTCCACTTT. This encodes CASSGFSPLHF.

This clone was detected only a few times. The gene calls are TRBV7-6 and TRBJ2-7; tentatively, D is TRBD1 (6 bases). Trimming took 3 bases from V and 5 from J, leaving 8 bases between them. The CDR3 runs to 12 residues. Germline assignment: CDR1 SGHVS and CDR2 FNYEAQ. In nucleotides, the CDR3 is TGTGCCAGCAGCTTGGGGGCGGACGAGCAGTACTTC. Its protein is CASSLGADEQYF. The variable domain in full, completed from reference TRBV7-6 and TRBJ2-7, reads GAGVSQSPRYKVTKRGQDVALRCDPISGHVSLYWYRQALGQGPEFLTYFNYEAQQDKSGLPNDRFSAERPEGSISTLTIQRTEQRDSAMYRCASSLGADEQYFGPGTRLTVT.

CDR3: CASSRQGEINEQFF. CDR3 nucleotides: TGTGCCAGCAGTCGACAGGGAGAAATCAATGAGCAGTTCTTC. This chain links TRBV11-3 with TRBJ2-1; 7 bases line up with TRBD1. The CDR3 totals 14 residues. Trimming took 6 bases from V and 6 from J; bases not matched to a gene: 8. Germline-derived CDR1 and CDR2 are SGHNT and YENEEA.

This chain connects TRBV7-2 to TRBJ2-7, with 8 bases aligning to TRBD1. Trimming removed 2 bases from V and 7 bases from J; junction bases left unmatched: 10. Per the germline V gene, CDR1 is SGHTA and CDR2 is FQGNSA. The CDR3 length is 15 residues. The CDR3 DNA reads TGTGCCAGCAGCTTAACCCAGGGACAGGCCTTAGAGCAGTACTTC. This codes for CASSLTQGQALEQYF. The entire variable domain, with the rest obtained from reference TRBV7-2 and TRBJ2-7, is as follows: GAGVSQSPSNKVTEKGKDVELRCDPISGHTALYWYRQSLGQGLEFLIYFQGNSAPDKSGLPSDRFSAERTGGSVSTLTIQRTQQEDSAVYLCASSLTQGQALEQYFGPGTRLTVT.

By share, this clone ranks as medium-sized. Here the CDR3 reads CASSIQPGLAGDFLDEQFF. CDR3 DNA: TGTGCCAGTAGTATACAGCCGGGACTAGCGGGAGATTTCTTAGATGAGCAGTTCTTC. The chain is built from TRBV19 and TRBJ2-1, with 14 bases identical to TRBD2. Germline V gene lookup returns CDR1 LNHDA and CDR2 SQIVND (reference sequence). V shed 2 bases and J 8 bases; nucleotides not matched to a gene: 14. This CDR3 comprises 19 residues.

The chain has TRBV27 and TRBJ2-7, with 8 bases lining up with TRBD1. Germline trimming cut 5 bases from V and 4 bases from J; bases unmatched to any gene: 10. Germline V gives CDR1 MNHEY, CDR2 SMNVEV (reference sequence). The CDR3 extends over 15 amino acids. CDR3 loop: CASSLLADRVYEQYF. Here the CDR3 DNA reads TGTGCCAGCAGTCTCCTCGCGGACAGGGTATACGAGCAGTACTTC.

This clone has only a few counts. The chain is built from TRBV6-4 and TRBJ1-1, with D maybe TRBD1 (6 bases). This CDR3 spans 13 amino acids. V lost 4 bases, J lost 9 bases, and 15 bases lay in between. Germline loops: CDR1 MRHNA, CDR2 SNTAGT. CDR3 protein: CASSVDQQGKAFF. CDR3 nucleotide sequence: TGTGCCAGCAGTGTCGATCAACAGGGAAAAGCTTTCTTT.

The chain uses TRBV15 and TRBJ2-1; 13 nucleotides align to TRBD2. Germline CDR1 reads LNHNV; CDR2 reads YYDKDF (reference sequence). CDR3 length: 14 amino acids. The trim removed 8 bases at V and 6 bases at J, leaving 4 bases unmatched. This CDR3 reads CATSGTSGTNEQFF. DNA for the CDR3: TGTGCCACCTCCGGGACTAGCGGGACCAATGAGCAGTTCTTC.

This chain connects TRBV18 to TRBJ2-1; 8 bases align to TRBD1. The CDR3 consists of 12 residues. The J segment lost 15 bases and the V segment lost 3 bases, leaving 7 bases of the junction unmatched. Germline V CDR1 and CDR2: KGHSH, LQKENI. Here the CDR3 reads CASSPKDRGGFF. The CDR3 DNA is TGTGCCAGCTCACCCAAAGACAGGGGTGGGTTCTTC.

This chain links TRBV4-1 with TRBJ2-1; 10 bases line up with TRBD2. Per germline, CDR1 MGHRA and CDR2 YSYEKL. J was trimmed by 8 bases and V by 4 bases; bases with no gene match: 11. The CDR3 has 16 residues. CDR3 protein: CASSLSLGLAGDEQFF. As DNA, the CDR3 is TGCGCCAGCAGCCTGAGCCTTGGGCTAGCGGGAGATGAGCAGTTCTTC.

This clone was recorded a few times. V gene TRBV28 combines with J gene TRBJ1-2, with D perhaps matching TRBD1 (6 bases). This CDR3 is 12 amino acids long. Per the germline V gene, CDR1 is MDHEN and CDR2 is SYDVKM. The ends were cut back, 11 bases at V and 7 bases at J, with 17 bases in the middle. CDR3 coding DNA: TGTGCCGTAGGAGGGGGAGGTGGTGGCTACACCTTC. This translates into CAVGGGGGGYTF.

V gene TRBV7-2 combines with J gene TRBJ2-7, with D perhaps TRBD1 or TRBD2 (5 bases each). Germline V gene lookup returns CDR1 SGHTA and CDR2 FQGNSA. This CDR3 has 14 amino acids. Deletions cut 4 bases from V and 2 bases from J, with 12 bases between. In DNA, the CDR3 is TGTGCCAGCAGCTACCTTGGGACGGCCTACGAGCAGTACTTC. Protein: CASSYLGTAYEQYF.

The rearrangement uses TRBV5-6 and TRBJ2-7; D uncertain. The CDR3 totals 14 residues. The V end was cut by 0 bases, the J end by 0 bases, with 7 bases between. Germline loops: CDR1 SGHDT, CDR2 YYEEEE. Here the CDR3 DNA reads TGTGCCAGCAGCTTGGACAGAGTCTCCTACGAGCAGTACTTC. Translated, it gives CASSLDRVSYEQYF.

V and J are TRBV27 and TRBJ1-5, with 7 bases aligning to TRBD1. The CDR3 consists of 14 residues. V lost 7 bases, J lost 3 bases, and 6 bases stayed unmatched. Germline V lookup: CDR1 MNHEY, CDR2 SMNVEV (reference sequence). The DNA for the CDR3 is TGTGCCAGCACCCCTACAGGGGACAATCAGCCCCAGCATTTT. This sequence encodes CASTPTGDNQPQHF.

This clone is deemed large. The rearrangement uses TRBV5-6 and TRBJ2-7; a possible D gene is TRBD1 (5 bases). Trimming left V 4 bases short and J 2 bases short, with 13 bases between. Germline V CDR1 and CDR2: SGHDT, YYEEEE. This CDR3 has 14 residues. CDR3 sequence: CASSDSTVTYEQYF. CDR3 DNA sequence: TGTGCCAGCAGCGACTCGACAGTTACCTACGAGCAGTACTTC.

The genes are TRBV2 and TRBJ2-6; D ambiguous. The V end was cut by 7 bases, the J end by 0 bases, with 10 bases between. This CDR3 comprises 15 residues. Germline V gene data show CDR1 as SNHLY and CDR2 as FYNNEI. In nucleotides, the CDR3 is TGTGCCAGCACCCCCTTCGACTCTGGGGCCAACGTCCTGACTTTC. This sequence encodes CASTPFDSGANVLTF.

This clone has just a few counts. The chain links TRBV19 to TRBJ2-2, with D tentatively TRBD1 or TRBD2 (5 bases each). CDR1 and CDR2 from the germline V gene are LNHDA and SQIVND (reference sequence). V was cut by 8 bases and J by 3 bases, with 10 bases left in between. CDR3 length: 13 residues. CDR3 coding DNA: TGTGCCAGTGGGTGGGGGTACACCGGGGAGCTGTTTTTT. This translates into CASGWGYTGELFF.

The V gene is TRBV5-1, the J gene TRBJ2-2, with D perhaps given as TRBD1 or TRBD2 (6 bases each). V lost 1 base and J lost 7, with 11 bases in between. The CDR3 loop spans 14 amino acids. Germline values: CDR1 SGHRS, CDR2 YFSETQ. CDR3 sequence reads: CASSLTGADGELFF. CDR3 in DNA: TGCGCCAGCAGCTTGACGGGGGCAGACGGGGAGCTGTTTTTT.

The chain recombines TRBV5-4 with TRBJ2-7, with D perhaps TRBD1 (5 bases). Trimming left V 0 bases short and J 7 bases short, with 14 bases between. The CDR3 is 14 residues long. The germline V gene has CDR1 SGHNT and CDR2 YYREEE (reference sequence). The CDR3 DNA is TGTGCCAGCAGCTTGGGACAGTACCTTCGTGAGCAGTACTTC. Translation gives CASSLGQYLREQYF. The complete variable domain, with remaining parts taken from reference TRBV5-4 and TRBJ2-7, reads ETGVTQSPTHLIKTRGQQVTLRCSSQSGHNTVSWYQQALGQGPQFIFQYYREEENGRGNFPPRFSGLQFPNYSSELNVNALELDDSALYLCASSLGQYLREQYFGPGTRLTVT.

The V and J genes are TRBV6-5 and TRBJ2-7; possibly TRBD2 for D (6 bases). The CDR3 is 15 residues long. The V and J ends lost 4 bases and 0 bases respectively, with 13 bases between them. Germline CDR1 MNHEY, CDR2 SVGAGI. The CDR3 spells CASSSVGGDSYEQYF. Written as DNA, the CDR3 is TGTGCCAGCAGTTCGGTAGGCGGGGACTCCTACGAGCAGTACTTC.